This TCR beta chain is from a study of shared clonotypes between healthy human individuals. Findings and limits, study-wide: The naive CD4 repertoires of several donors were compared, and around 4.7% of clonotypes were shared.

This table comes from immunoSEQ multiplex PCR, and its TCRdb copy is limited to in-frame clones, with some not included. The data hold approximately 100,000 clones, with 67% observed a single time. The CDR3 sequence is 16 residues long. The trim removed 2 bases at V and 3 bases at J, leaving 5 bases unmatched. CDR1 and CDR2 from the germline V gene are MNHEY and SMNVEV (reference sequence). Points on this clone: What it recognizes is unknown.

The chain carries TRBV27 and TRBJ2-3; TRBD1 aligns across 10 bases. The receptor was isolated from a woman aged 25 to 45 in good health. The specimen sequenced was memory CD8+ T cells sorted from blood. The subset was: CD45RO+ cells pooled with CCR7-negative TemRA cells. This CDR3 is CASSLRSGQGTDTQYF. The CDR3 DNA reads as TGTGCCAGCAGTTTAAGATCGGGACAGGGGACAGATACGCAGTATTTT.